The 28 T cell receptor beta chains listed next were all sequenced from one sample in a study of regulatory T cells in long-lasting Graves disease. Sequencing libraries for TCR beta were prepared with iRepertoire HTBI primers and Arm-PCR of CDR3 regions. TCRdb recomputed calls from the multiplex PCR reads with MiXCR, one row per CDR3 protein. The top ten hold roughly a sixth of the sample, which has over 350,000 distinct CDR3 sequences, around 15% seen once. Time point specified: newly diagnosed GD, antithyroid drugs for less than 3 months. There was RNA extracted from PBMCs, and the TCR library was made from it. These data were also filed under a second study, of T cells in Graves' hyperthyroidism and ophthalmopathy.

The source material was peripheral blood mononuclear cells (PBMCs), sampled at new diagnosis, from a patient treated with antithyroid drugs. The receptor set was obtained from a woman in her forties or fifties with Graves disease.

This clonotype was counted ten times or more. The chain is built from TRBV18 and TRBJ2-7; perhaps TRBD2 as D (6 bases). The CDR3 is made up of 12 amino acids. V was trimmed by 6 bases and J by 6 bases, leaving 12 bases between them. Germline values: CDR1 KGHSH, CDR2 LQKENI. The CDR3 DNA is TGTGCCAGCTCTCCGGGGGAGGTCGAGCAGTACTTC. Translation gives CASSPGEVEQYF.

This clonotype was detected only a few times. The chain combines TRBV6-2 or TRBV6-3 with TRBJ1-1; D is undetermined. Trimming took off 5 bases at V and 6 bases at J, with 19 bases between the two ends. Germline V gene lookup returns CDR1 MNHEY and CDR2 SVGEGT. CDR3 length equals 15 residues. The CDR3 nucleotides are TGTGCCAGCAGTGAAAGTTTTGCGAGGATTGCTGAAGCTTTCTTT. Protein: CASSESFARIAEAFF.

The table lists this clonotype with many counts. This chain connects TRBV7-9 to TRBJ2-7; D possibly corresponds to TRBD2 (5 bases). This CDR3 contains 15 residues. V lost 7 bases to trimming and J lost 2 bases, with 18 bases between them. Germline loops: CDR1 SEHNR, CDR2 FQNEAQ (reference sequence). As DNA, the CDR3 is TGTGCCAGCACCCCGCGGGCTAGCTTAACCTACGAGCAGTACTTC. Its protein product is CASTPRASLTYEQYF.

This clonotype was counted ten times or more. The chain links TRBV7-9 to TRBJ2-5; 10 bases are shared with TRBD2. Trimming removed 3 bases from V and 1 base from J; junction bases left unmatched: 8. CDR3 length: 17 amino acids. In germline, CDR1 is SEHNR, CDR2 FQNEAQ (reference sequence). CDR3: CASSLRGRTSGQETQYF. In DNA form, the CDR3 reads TGTGCCAGCAGCTTGAGGGGCCGGACTAGCGGCCAAGAGACCCAGTACTTC.

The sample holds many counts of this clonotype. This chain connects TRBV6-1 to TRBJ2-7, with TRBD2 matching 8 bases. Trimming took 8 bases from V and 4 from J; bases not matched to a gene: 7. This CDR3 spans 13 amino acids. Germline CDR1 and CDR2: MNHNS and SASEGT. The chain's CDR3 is CASQGLAHYEQYF. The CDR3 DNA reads TGTGCCAGCCAAGGACTAGCCCATTACGAGCAGTACTTC.

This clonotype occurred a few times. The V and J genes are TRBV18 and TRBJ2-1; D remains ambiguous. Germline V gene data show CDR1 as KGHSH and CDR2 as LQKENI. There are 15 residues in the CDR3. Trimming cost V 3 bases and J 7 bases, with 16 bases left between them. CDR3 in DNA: TGTGCCAGCTCACCCTACACGTTCCCAAATAATGAGCAGTTCTTC. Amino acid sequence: CASSPYTFPNNEQFF.

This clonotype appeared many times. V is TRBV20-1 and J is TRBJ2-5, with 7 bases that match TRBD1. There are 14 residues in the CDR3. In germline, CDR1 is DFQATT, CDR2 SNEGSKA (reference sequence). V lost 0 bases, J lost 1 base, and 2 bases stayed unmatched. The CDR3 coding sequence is TGCAGTGCTAGAGAAGGACAGGCCCAAGAGACCCAGTACTTC. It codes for CSAREGQAQETQYF.

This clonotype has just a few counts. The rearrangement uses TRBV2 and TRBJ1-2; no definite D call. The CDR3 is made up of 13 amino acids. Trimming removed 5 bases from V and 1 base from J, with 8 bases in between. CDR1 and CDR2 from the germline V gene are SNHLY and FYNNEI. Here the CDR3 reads CASSTDGNYGYTF. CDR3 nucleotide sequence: TGTGCCAGCAGTACGGACGGTAACTATGGCTACACCTTC.

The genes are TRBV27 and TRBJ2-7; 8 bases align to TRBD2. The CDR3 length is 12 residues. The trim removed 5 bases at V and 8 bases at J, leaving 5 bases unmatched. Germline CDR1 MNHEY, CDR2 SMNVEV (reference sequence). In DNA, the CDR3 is TGTGCCAGCAGTAGCGGGAGAGTCAAGCAGTACTTC. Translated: CASSSGRVKQYF.

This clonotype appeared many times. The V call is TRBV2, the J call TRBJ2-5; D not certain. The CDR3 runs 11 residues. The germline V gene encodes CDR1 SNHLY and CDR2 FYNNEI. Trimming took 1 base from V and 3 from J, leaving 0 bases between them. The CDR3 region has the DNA TGTGCCAGCAGTGAAGAAGAGACCCAGTACTTC. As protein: CASSEEETQYF. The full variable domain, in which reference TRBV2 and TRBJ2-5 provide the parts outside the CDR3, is EPEVTQTPSHQVTQMGQEVILRCVPISNHLYFYWYRQILGQKVEFLVSFYNNEISEKSEIFDDQFSVERPDGSNFTLKIRSTKLEDSAMYFCASSEEETQYFGPGTRLLVL.

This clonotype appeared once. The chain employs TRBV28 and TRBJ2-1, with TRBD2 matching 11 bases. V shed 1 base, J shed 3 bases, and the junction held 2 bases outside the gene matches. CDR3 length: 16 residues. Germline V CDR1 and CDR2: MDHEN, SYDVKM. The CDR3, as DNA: TGTGCCAGCAGTTTATCTAGCGGGAGGCTCTACAATGAGCAGTTCTTC. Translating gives CASSLSSGRLYNEQFF.

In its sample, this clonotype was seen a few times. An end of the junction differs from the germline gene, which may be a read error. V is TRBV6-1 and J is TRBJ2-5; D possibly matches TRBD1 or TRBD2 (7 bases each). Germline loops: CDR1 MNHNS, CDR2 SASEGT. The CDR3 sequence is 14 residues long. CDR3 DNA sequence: TGTGCCAGCAGTCCGACAGGGTCGCGGGAGACCCAATACTTC. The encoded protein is CASSPTGSRETQYF.

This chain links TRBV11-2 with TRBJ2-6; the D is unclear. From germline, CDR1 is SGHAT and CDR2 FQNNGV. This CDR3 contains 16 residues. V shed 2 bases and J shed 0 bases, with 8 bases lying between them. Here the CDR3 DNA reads TGTGCCAGCAGCTTACTGCGGAACTCTGGGGCCAACGTCCTGACTTTC. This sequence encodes CASSLLRNSGANVLTF.

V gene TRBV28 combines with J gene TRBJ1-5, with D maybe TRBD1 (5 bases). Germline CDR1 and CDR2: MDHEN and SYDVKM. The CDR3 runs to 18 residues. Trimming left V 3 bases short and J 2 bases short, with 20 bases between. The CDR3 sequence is CASSFLGRQTTGNQPQHF. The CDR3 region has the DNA TGTGCCAGCAGTTTTTTAGGTCGACAGACCACGGGCAATCAGCCCCAGCATTTT.

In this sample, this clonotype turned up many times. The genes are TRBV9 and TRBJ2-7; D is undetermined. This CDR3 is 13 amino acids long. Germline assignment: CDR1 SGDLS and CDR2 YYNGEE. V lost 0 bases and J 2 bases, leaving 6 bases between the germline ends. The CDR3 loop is CASSVGLAYEQYF. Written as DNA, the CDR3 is TGTGCCAGCAGCGTAGGCCTAGCCTACGAGCAGTACTTC.

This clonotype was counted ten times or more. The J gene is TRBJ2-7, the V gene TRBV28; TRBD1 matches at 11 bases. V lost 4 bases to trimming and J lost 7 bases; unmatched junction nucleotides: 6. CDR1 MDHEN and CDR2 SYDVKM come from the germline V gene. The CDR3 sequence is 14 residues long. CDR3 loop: CASSSPGQGGEQYF. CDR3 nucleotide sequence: TGTGCCAGCAGTTCGCCGGGACAGGGGGGGGAGCAGTACTTC.

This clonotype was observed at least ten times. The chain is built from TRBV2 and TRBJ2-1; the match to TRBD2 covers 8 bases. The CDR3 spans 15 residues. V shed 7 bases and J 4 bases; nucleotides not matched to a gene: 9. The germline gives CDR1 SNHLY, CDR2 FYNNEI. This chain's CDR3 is CASTARSGRYNEQFF. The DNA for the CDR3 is TGTGCCAGCACAGCTCGAAGCGGGAGATACAATGAGCAGTTCTTC.

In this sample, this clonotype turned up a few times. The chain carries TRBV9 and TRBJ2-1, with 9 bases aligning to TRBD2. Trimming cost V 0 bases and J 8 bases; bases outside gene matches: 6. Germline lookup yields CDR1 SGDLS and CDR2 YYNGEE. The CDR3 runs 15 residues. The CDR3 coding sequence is TGTGCCAGCAGCGTAGAACCGGGACTAGCCTATGAGCAGTTCTTC. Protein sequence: CASSVEPGLAYEQFF.

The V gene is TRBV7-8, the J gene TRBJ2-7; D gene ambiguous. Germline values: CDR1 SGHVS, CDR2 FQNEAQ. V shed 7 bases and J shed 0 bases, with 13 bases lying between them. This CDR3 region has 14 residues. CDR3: CASTERRNSYEQYF. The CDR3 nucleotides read TGTGCCAGCACCGAACGGCGTAACTCCTACGAGCAGTACTTC.

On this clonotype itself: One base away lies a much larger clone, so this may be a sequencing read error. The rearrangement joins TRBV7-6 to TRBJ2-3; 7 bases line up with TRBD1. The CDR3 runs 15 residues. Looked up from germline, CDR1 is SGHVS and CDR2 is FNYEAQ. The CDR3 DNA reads TGTGCCAGCAGCCACGACAGGGTTAGCACAGATACGCGGTATTTT. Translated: CASSHDRVSTDTRYF. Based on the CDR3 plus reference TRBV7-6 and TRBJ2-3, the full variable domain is GAGVSQSPRYKVTKRGQDVALRCDPISGHVSLYWYRQALGQGPEFLTYFNYEAQQDKSGLPNDRFSAERPEGSISTLTIQRTEQRDSAMYRCASSHDRVSTDTRYFGPGTRLTVL.

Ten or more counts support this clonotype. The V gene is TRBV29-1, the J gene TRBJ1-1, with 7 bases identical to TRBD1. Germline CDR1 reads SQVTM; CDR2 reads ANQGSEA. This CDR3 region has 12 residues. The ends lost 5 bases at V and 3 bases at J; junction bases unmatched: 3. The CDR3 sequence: CSVIGTDTEAFF. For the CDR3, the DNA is TGCAGCGTTATCGGGACAGACACTGAAGCTTTCTTT.

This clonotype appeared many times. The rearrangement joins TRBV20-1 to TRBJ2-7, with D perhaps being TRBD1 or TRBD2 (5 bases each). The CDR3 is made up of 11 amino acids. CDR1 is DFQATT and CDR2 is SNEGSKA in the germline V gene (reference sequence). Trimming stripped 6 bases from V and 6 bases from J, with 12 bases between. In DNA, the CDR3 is TGCAGTGCCCGGTGGGGGTCCGAGCAGTACTTC. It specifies CSARWGSEQYF.

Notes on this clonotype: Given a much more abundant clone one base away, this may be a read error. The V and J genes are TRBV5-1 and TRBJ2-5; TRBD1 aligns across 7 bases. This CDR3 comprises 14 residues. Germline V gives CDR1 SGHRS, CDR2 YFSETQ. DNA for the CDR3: TGCGCCAGCAGAGCAGGGGGATACCAAGAGACCCAGGACTTC. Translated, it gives CASRAGGYQETQDF.

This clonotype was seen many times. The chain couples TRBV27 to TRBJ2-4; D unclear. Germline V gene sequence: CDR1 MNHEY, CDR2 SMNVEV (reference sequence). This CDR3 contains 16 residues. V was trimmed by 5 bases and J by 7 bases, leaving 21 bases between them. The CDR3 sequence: CASSPRPDRLGNIQYF. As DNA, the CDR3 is TGTGCCAGCAGTCCCCGACCGGACCGTTTGGGGAACATTCAGTACTTC.

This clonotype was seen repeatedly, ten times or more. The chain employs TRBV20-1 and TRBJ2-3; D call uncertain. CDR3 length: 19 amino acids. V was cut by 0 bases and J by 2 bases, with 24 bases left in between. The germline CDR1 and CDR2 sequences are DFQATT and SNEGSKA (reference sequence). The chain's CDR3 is CSARDLRQILIESTDTQYF. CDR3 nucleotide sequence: TGCAGTGCTAGAGATTTAAGGCAGATCCTAATTGAGTCCACAGATACGCAGTATTTT.

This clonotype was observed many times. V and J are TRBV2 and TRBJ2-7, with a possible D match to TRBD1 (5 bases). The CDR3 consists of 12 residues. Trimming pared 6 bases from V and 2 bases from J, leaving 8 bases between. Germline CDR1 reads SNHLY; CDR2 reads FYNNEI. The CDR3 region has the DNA TGTGCCAGCAGCGTGACAGCCTACGAGCAGTACTTC. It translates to CASSVTAYEQYF.

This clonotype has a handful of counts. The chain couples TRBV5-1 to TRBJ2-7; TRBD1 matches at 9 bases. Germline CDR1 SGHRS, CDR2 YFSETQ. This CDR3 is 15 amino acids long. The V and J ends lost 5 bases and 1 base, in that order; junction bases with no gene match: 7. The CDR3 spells CASRWSGQGSYEQYF. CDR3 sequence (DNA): TGCGCCAGCAGATGGTCCGGACAGGGGTCCTACGAGCAGTACTTC.

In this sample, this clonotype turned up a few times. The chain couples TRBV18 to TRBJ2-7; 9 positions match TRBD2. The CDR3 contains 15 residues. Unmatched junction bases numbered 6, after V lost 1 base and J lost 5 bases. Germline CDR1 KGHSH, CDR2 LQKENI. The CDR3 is CASSPRDSGSNEQYF. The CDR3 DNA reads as TGTGCCAGCTCACCACGTGATAGCGGGAGTAACGAGCAGTACTTC.